This TCR beta chain was found in a study of shared clonotypes between healthy human individuals. In the study overall: The plates for each donor numbered three CD4 naive, three CD4 memory, two CD8 naive and one CD8 memory.

The CDR3 contains 16 residues. J gave up 7 bases and V 2 bases, and 10 bases lay outside the gene matches. CDR1 is SGHDN, CDR2 FVKESK, per germline. Cells designated naive CD8 were CD45RO-negative and were positively selected for CCR7, with terminally differentiated effector memory CD45RA+ cells excluded. Healthy HIV-negative adults without recent acute infections or vaccinations served as donors. A remark on this clone: Its antigen is not identified.

Study outcomes and limitations: Between a few donors, naive CD4 clonotypes were shared at a level of about 5%.

Every subset had its genomic DNA shared out evenly among several immunoSEQ plates. The data were produced by immunoSEQ multiplex PCR, yet TCRdb's version contains in-frame clones alone and is incomplete. The table shows about 2.1 million clones, with 93% occurring only once. The sequence was collected from a man aged 18 to 35 in good health. Some clones in this sample may be carry-over from other donors' samples. The chain links TRBV14 to TRBJ2-2; TRBD2 matches 7 bases. The material sequenced was naive CD8+ T cells from PBMCs. The chain's CDR3 is CASSQTTGGRNGELFF. The CDR3 nucleotides read TGTGCCAGCAGCCAAACAACGGGGGGTCGTAACGGGGAGCTGTTTTTT.